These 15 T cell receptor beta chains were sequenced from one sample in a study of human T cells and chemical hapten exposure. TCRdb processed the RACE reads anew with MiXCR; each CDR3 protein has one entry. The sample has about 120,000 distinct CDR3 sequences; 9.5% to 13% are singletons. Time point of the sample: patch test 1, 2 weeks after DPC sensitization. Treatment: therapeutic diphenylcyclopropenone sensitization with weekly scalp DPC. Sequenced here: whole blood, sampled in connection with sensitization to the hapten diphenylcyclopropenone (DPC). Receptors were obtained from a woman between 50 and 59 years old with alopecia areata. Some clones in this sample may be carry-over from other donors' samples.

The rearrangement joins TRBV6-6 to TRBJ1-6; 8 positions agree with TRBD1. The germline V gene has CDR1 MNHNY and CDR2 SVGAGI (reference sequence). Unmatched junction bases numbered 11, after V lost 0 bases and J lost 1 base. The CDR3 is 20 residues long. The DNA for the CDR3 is TGTGCCAGCAGTTACTCGCTTTCAAAGAGGGACAGGTCCTATAATTCACCCCTCCACTTT. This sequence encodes CASSYSLSKRDRSYNSPLHF.

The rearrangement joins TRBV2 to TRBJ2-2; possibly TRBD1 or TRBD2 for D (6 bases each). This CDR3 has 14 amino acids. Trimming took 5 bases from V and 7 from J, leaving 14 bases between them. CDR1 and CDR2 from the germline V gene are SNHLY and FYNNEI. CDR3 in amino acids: CASSSTRGGGELFF. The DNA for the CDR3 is TGTGCCAGCAGTTCGACTAGAGGGGGCGGGGAGCTGTTTTTT.

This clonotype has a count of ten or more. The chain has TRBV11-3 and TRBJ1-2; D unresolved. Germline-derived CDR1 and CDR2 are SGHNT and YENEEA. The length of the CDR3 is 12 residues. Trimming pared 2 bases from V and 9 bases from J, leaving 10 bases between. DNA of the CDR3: TGTGCCAGCAGCTTAATTTTCGTATGCTACACCTTC. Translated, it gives CASSLIFVCYTF.

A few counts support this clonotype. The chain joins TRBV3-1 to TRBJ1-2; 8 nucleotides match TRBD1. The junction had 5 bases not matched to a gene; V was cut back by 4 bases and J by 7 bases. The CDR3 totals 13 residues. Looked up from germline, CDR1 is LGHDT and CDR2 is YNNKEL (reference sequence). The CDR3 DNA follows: TGTGCCAGCAGCCTCGGACAGGGCTCTGGCTACACCTTC. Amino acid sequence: CASSLGQGSGYTF.

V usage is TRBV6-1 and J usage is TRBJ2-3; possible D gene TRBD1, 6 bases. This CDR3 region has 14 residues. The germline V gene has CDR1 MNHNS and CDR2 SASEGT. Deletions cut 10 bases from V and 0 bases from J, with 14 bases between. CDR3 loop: CATPTGSSTDTQYF. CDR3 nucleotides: TGTGCCACCCCGACAGGATCCAGCACAGATACGCAGTATTTT.

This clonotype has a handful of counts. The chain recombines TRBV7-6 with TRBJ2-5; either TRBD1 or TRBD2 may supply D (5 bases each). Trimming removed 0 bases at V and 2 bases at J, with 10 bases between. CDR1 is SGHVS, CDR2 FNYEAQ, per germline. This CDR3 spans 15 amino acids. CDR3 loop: CASSLAGVRQETQYF. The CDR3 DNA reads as TGTGCCAGCAGCTTAGCGGGGGTTAGGCAAGAGACCCAGTACTTC.

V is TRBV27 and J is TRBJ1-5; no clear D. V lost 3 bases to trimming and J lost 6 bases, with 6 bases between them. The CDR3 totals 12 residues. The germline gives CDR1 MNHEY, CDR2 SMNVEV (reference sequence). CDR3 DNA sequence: TGTGCCAGCAGTTTTCTGGGTCAGCCCCAGCATTTT. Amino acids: CASSFLGQPQHF.

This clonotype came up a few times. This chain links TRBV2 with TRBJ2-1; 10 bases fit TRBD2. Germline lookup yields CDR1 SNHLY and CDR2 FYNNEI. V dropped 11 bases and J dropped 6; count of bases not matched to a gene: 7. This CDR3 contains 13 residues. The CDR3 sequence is CAGGTSALNEQFF. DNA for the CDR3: TGTGCCGGGGGGACTAGCGCCCTCAATGAGCAGTTCTTC.

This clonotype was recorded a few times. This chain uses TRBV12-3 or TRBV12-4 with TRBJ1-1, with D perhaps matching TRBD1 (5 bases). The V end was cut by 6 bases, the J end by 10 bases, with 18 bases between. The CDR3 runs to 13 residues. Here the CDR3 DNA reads TGTGCCAGCAGCTTGGGGACGTCGCCCGGAGCTTTCTTT. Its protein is CASSLGTSPGAFF.

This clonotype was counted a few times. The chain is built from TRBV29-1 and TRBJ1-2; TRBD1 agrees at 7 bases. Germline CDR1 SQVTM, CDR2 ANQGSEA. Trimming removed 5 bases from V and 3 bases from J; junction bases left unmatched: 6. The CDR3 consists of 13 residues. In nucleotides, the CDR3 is TGCAGCGTTAGGACAGGCGGCGACTATGGCTACACCTTC. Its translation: CSVRTGGDYGYTF.

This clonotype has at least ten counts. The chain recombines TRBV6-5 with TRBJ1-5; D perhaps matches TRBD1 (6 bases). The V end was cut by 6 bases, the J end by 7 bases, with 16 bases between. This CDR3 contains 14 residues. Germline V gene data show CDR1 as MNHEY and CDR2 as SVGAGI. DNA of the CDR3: TGTGCCAGCAGAGACCGGGACAAGGGACAGCCCCAGCATTTT. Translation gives CASRDRDKGQPQHF.

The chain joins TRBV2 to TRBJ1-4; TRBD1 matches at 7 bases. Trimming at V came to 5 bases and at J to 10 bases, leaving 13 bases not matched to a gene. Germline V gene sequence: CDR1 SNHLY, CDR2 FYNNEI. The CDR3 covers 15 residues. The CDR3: CASSSQQGISGKLFF. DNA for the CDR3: TGTGCCAGCAGTTCCCAACAGGGGATATCAGGAAAACTGTTTTTT.

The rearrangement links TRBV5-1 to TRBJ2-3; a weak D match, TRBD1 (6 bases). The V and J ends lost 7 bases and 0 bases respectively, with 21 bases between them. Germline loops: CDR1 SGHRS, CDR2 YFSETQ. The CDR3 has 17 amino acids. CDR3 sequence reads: CASRILLNRESTDTQYF. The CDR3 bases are TGCGCCAGCCGAATTCTCCTCAACAGGGAAAGCACAGATACGCAGTATTTT. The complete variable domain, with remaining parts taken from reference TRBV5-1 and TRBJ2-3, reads KAGVTQTPRYLIKTRGQQVTLSCSPISGHRSVSWYQQTPGQGLQFLFEYFSETQRNKGNFPGRFSGRQFSNSRSEMNVSTLELGDSALYLCASRILLNRESTDTQYFGPGTRLTVL.

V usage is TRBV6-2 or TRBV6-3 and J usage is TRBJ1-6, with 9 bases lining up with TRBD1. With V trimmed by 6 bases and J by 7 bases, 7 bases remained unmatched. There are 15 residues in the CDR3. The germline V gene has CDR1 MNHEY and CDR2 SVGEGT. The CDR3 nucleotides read TGTGCCAGCAGGCCCGGGACAGGGAGGAATTCACCCCTCCACTTT. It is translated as CASRPGTGRNSPLHF.

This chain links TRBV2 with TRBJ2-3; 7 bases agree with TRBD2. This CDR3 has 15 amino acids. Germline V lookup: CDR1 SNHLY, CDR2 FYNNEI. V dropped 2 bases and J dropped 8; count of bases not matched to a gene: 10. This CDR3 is CASSELGAASGTQYF. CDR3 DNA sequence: TGTGCCAGCAGTGAATTGGGCGCAGCTAGCGGTACGCAGTATTTT.